Listed here are 5 T cell receptor beta chains from one sample, sequenced in a study of shared clonotypes between healthy human individuals. Profiling relied on immunoSEQ multiplex PCR, and the TCRdb table lists in-frame clones only, not all of them. The data show some 500,000 clones, 95% to 96% seen once. The specimen was naive CD4+ T cells sorted from blood. Subset described: CD45RA+ positively selected. The receptors come from a woman younger than 45 in good health.

This chain connects TRBV30 to TRBJ1-5, with D perhaps TRBD1 (6 bases). This CDR3 comprises 14 residues. Germline-derived CDR1 and CDR2 are GTSNPN and SVGIG (reference sequence). The V and J ends lost 0 bases and 6 bases respectively, with 12 bases between them. The CDR3 spells CAWSVLGGPQPQHF. In DNA, the CDR3 is TGTGCCTGGAGTGTACTGGGGGGCCCTCAGCCCCAGCATTTT.

CDR3 loop: CASRNGQGIQPQHF. The CDR3 DNA reads as TGTGCCAGCAGAAACGGACAGGGGATCCAGCCCCAGCATTTT. The gene calls are TRBV6-6 and TRBJ1-5; 9 bases agree with TRBD1. Germline trimming cut 6 bases from V and 7 bases from J; bases unmatched to any gene: 7. Germline V gene data show CDR1 as MNHNY and CDR2 as SVGAGI (reference sequence). This CDR3 comprises 14 residues.

The CDR3 loop reads CASSLPDRAGYGYTF. CDR3 coding DNA: TGTGCCAGCAGCTTGCCCGACAGGGCTGGCTATGGCTACACCTTC. The chain has TRBV7-9 and TRBJ1-2; 7 bases line up with TRBD1. Germline V CDR1 and CDR2: SEHNR, FQNEAQ (reference sequence). This CDR3 has 15 residues. Trimming cost V 3 bases and J 4 bases; bases outside gene matches: 8.

The J gene is TRBJ2-1, the V gene TRBV6-5, with D perhaps TRBD2 (6 bases). The CDR3 totals 13 residues. Germline values: CDR1 MNHEY, CDR2 SVGAGI. The V end lost 8 bases, the J end lost 3 bases, and 11 bases lay between the germline ends. For the CDR3, the DNA is TGTGCCAGCTCTGGGACTGTCTACAATGAGCAGTTCTTC. Translated: CASSGTVYNEQFF.

This chain links TRBV28 with TRBJ2-7, with 9 bases fitting TRBD1. The V gene end was trimmed by 3 bases and the J gene end by 3 bases; junction bases not matched to a gene: 6. CDR1 is MDHEN, CDR2 SYDVKM, per germline. CDR3 length: 15 amino acids. The CDR3 protein is CASSFGDRALYEQYF. CDR3 sequence (DNA): TGTGCCAGCAGTTTTGGGGACAGGGCCCTCTACGAGCAGTACTTC.